These 21 T cell receptor beta chains share one sample of origin, sequenced in a study of regulatory T cells in long-lasting Graves disease. Time point here: newly diagnosed GD, antithyroid drugs for less than 3 months. TCR sequences were obtained from RNA taken from PBMCs. CDR3-region Arm-PCR and iRepertoire HTBI primers produced the TCR beta libraries. Each CDR3 protein is one row after TCRdb ran MiXCR on the multiplex PCR reads. The sample comprises 300,000 to 400,000 distinct CDR3 sequences, 18% of which are singletons, and 35% to 45% rests with the top ten. Sequencing was performed on peripheral blood mononuclear cells (PBMCs), taken at new diagnosis, from a patient treated with antithyroid drugs. All receptors come from a female donor with Graves disease.

There are many counts of this clonotype. This rearrangement joins TRBV7-9 to TRBJ2-1, with D unclear. Trimming stripped 7 bases from V and 0 bases from J, with 16 bases between. CDR1 SEHNR and CDR2 FQNEAQ come from the germline V gene (reference sequence). The CDR3 covers 16 residues. The CDR3 loop reads CASTPRQASSYNEQFF. In DNA form, the CDR3 reads TGTGCCAGCACCCCTAGGCAGGCGAGCTCCTACAATGAGCAGTTCTTC. Supplemented by reference TRBV7-9 and TRBJ2-1, the full variable domain reads DTGVSQNPRHKITKRGQNVTFRCDPISEHNRLYWYRQTLGQGPEFLTYFQNEAQLEKSRLLSDRFSAERPKGSFSTLEIQRTEQGDSAMYLCASTPRQASSYNEQFFGPGTRLTVL.

This clonotype has a count of ten or more. The chain employs TRBV19 and TRBJ1-5; 7 bases line up with TRBD1. The germline V gene encodes CDR1 LNHDA and CDR2 SQIVND (reference sequence). The junction had 6 bases not matched to a gene; V was cut back by 4 bases and J by 0 bases. This CDR3 contains 16 residues. The CDR3 region is CASSNRTGRSNQPQHF. CDR3 in DNA: TGTGCCAGTAGTAACCGGACAGGTCGTAGCAATCAGCCCCAGCATTTT.

This clonotype was observed at least ten times. The J gene is TRBJ2-7, the V gene TRBV12-3 or TRBV12-4; 7 bases map to TRBD2. J lost 6 bases, V lost 4 bases, and 12 bases had no gene match. The CDR3 loop spans 15 amino acids. CDR3 bases: TGTGCCAGCAGTTCTCGGCGGGAGAAGGTTTTCGAGCAGTACTTC. Translation: CASSSRREKVFEQYF.

V usage is TRBV11-2 and J usage is TRBJ1-2; D possibly corresponds to TRBD1 (5 bases). There are 16 residues in the CDR3. Germline lookup yields CDR1 SGHAT and CDR2 FQNNGV. V lost 1 base and J lost 2, with 14 bases in between. CDR3 in amino acids: CASSLGGDDRNYGYTF. In nucleotides, the CDR3 is TGTGCCAGCAGCTTAGGGGGGGACGACAGAAACTATGGCTACACCTTC.

This clonotype has at least ten counts. This rearrangement joins TRBV28 to TRBJ1-1, with D perhaps TRBD1 (6 bases). The V end was cut by 5 bases, the J end by 0 bases, with 10 bases between. The CDR3 is made up of 14 amino acids. Germline CDR1 MDHEN, CDR2 SYDVKM. CDR3 bases: TGTGCCAGCAGTCCCGGGGACATGAACACTGAAGCTTTCTTT. Translating gives CASSPGDMNTEAFF.

This clonotype has at least ten counts. The genes are TRBV6-5 and TRBJ2-1, with 13 bases fitting TRBD2. V shed 0 bases and J 8 bases; nucleotides not matched to a gene: 13. The CDR3 length is 19 residues. Germline V gene sequence: CDR1 MNHEY, CDR2 SVGAGI. The CDR3 is CASSYSLTSGRLEGDEQFF. In DNA, the CDR3 is TGTGCCAGCAGTTACTCCTTGACTAGCGGGAGGCTTGAAGGGGATGAGCAGTTCTTC.

This clonotype was counted at least ten times. The chain carries TRBV2 and TRBJ2-1, with D unresolved. Germline V CDR1 and CDR2: SNHLY, FYNNEI. There are 11 residues in the CDR3. V lost 6 bases and J 9 bases, leaving 9 bases between the germline ends. The CDR3 nucleotides are TGTGCCAGCAGCCAGTATGTTGAGCAGTTCTTC. This encodes CASSQYVEQFF.

This clonotype was seen a handful of times. The chain employs TRBV30 and TRBJ2-5, with D perhaps TRBD2 (6 bases). Per the germline V gene, CDR1 is GTSNPN and CDR2 is SVGIG (reference sequence). Trimming cost V 1 base and J 5 bases, with 8 bases left between them. The CDR3 runs 12 residues. The DNA of the CDR3 is TGTGCCTGGAGTGCCGGAGGGGAGACCCAGTACTTC. The encoded protein is CAWSAGGETQYF.

The V gene is TRBV2, the J gene TRBJ2-3; the match to TRBD1 covers 11 bases. Trimming removed 4 bases from V and 5 bases from J; junction bases left unmatched: 2. Looked up from germline, CDR1 is SNHLY and CDR2 is FYNNEI. This CDR3 is built from 14 residues. The CDR3 protein is CASSGTGGKDTQYF. The DNA of the CDR3 is TGTGCCAGCAGTGGGACAGGGGGCAAAGATACGCAGTATTTT.

V usage is TRBV12-3 or TRBV12-4 and J usage is TRBJ1-3; 7 nucleotides line up with TRBD1. This CDR3 spans 17 amino acids. V shed 6 bases, J shed 0 bases, and the junction held 11 bases outside the gene matches. CDR3 coding DNA: TGTGCCAGCAGATACCCCTGGGACAGATACTCTGGAAACACCATATATTTT. Its protein is CASRYPWDRYSGNTIYF.

This clonotype was recorded many times. This chain connects TRBV11-2 to TRBJ1-3; D call uncertain. Germline V gene sequence: CDR1 SGHAT, CDR2 FQNNGV. This CDR3 region has 14 residues. V was cut by 6 bases and J by 6 bases, with 15 bases left in between. The DNA for the CDR3 is TGTGCCAGCAGGGAGACTCTTAAGGCAAACACCATATATTTT. Its translation is CASRETLKANTIYF.

Regarding this clonotype: A much bigger clone sits one base away, suggesting this may be a read error. The chain couples TRBV25-1 to TRBJ2-4; 7 bases map to TRBD1. With the DNA end fitting TRBJ2-1 better, the J assignment may be wrong. CDR1 MGHDK and CDR2 SYGVNS come from the germline V gene. This CDR3 is 23 amino acids long. The CDR3 nucleotides are TGTGCCACCGACCCTTCAACCGGGACAGCCCAACTACGCGGTGGTGTTTATACCTACGAGCAGTTCTTC. The encoded protein is CATDPSTGTAQLRGGVYTYEQFF.

This clonotype was seen ten or more times. This chain links TRBV30 with TRBJ1-5; 7 bases map to TRBD1. This CDR3 is built from 13 residues. Germline trimming cut 2 bases from V and 4 bases from J; bases unmatched to any gene: 2. CDR1 is GTSNPN, CDR2 SVGIG, per germline (reference sequence). The CDR3 is CAWSKQGNQPQHF. The CDR3 DNA reads as TGTGCCTGGAGTAAACAGGGGAATCAGCCCCAGCATTTT. The complete variable domain, with remaining parts taken from reference TRBV30 and TRBJ1-5, reads SQTIHQWPATLVQPVGSPLSLECTVEGTSNPNLYWYRQAAGRGLQLLFYSVGIGQISSEVPQNLSASRPQDRQFILSSKKLLLSDSGFYLCAWSKQGNQPQHFGDGTRLSIL.

This rearrangement joins TRBV20-1 to TRBJ2-1; D not resolved. The V end was cut by 5 bases, the J end by 10 bases, with 12 bases between. The CDR3 length is 11 residues. Germline V CDR1 and CDR2: DFQATT, SNEGSKA (reference sequence). The CDR3 nucleotides are TGCAGTGCTTTTAGACCAATCGAGCAGTTCTTC. This sequence encodes CSAFRPIEQFF.

As for this clonotype: This could be a read error, since a much larger clone is one nucleotide away. The final CDR3 position lacks the conserved phenylalanine or tryptophan, pointing to a likely read error. The V call is TRBV29-1, the J call TRBJ2-1; unclear D gene. Trimming stripped 3 bases from V and 0 bases from J, with 9 bases between. The CDR3 runs to 14 residues. Looked up from germline, CDR1 is SQVTM and CDR2 is ANQGSEA. CDR3 nucleotide sequence: TGCAGCGTTGAGCCGGCCAGCTCCTACAATGAGCAGTTCGTC. Protein: CSVEPASSYNEQFV.

This clonotype was recorded at least ten times. V is TRBV25-1 and J is TRBJ1-4, with a weak D call TRBD1 (6 bases). Looked up from germline, CDR1 is MGHDK and CDR2 is SYGVNS. The CDR3 contains 16 residues. V lost 0 bases, J lost 4 bases, and 12 bases lay in between. This chain's CDR3 is CASSEYGGGGNEKLFF. The CDR3 DNA is TGTGCCAGCAGTGAATACGGAGGGGGAGGTAATGAAAAACTGTTTTTT. Variable domain in full (rest from reference TRBV25-1 and TRBJ1-4): EADIYQTPRYLVIGTGKKITLECSQTMGHDKMYWYQQDPGMELHLIHYSYGVNSTEKGDLSSESTVSRIRTEHFPLTLESARPSHTSQYLCASSEYGGGGNEKLFFGSGTQLSVL.

This clonotype was found many times. The genes are TRBV12-3 or TRBV12-4 and TRBJ2-5, with D possibly being TRBD2 (5 bases). V was clipped by 4 bases and J by 2 bases, with 14 bases between them. This CDR3 is built from 15 residues. CDR3 in amino acids: CASSSSGTHQETQYF. The CDR3 DNA reads as TGTGCCAGCAGTTCGAGCGGAACCCATCAAGAGACCCAGTACTTC.

V usage is TRBV14 and J usage is TRBJ2-1; D possibly corresponds to TRBD2 (6 bases). This CDR3 region has 16 residues. V was trimmed by 0 bases and J by 8 bases, leaving 17 bases between them. CDR1 SGHDN and CDR2 FVKESK come from the germline V gene. The CDR3 loop reads CASSQDEYPWEDEQFF. The CDR3 DNA reads as TGTGCCAGCAGCCAAGATGAGTACCCCTGGGAGGATGAGCAGTTCTTC.

V is TRBV2 and J is TRBJ1-1, with D possibly matching TRBD1 (6 bases). The CDR3 loop spans 13 amino acids. CDR1 SNHLY and CDR2 FYNNEI come from the germline V gene. V lost 11 bases, J lost 3 bases, and 16 bases lay in between. The CDR3 here is CACPNQGHTEAFF. The CDR3 region has the DNA TGTGCCTGTCCGAATCAGGGGCACACTGAAGCTTTCTTT. Together with reference TRBV2 and TRBJ1-1, the CDR3 gives the full variable domain: EPEVTQTPSHQVTQMGQEVILRCVPISNHLYFYWYRQILGQKVEFLVSFYNNEISEKSEIFDDQFSVERPDGSNFTLKIRSTKLEDSAMYFCACPNQGHTEAFFGQGTRLTVV.

In regard to this clonotype: A far larger clone is off by one base, so a read error is likely. The chain recombines TRBV2 with TRBJ2-1; no clear D. The tail of the sequence fits TRBJ2-5 better, so the J call may be wrong. Germline lookup yields CDR1 SNHLY and CDR2 FYNNEI. The CDR3 extends over 15 amino acids. CDR3 protein: CASSARQNDQGTQYF. The CDR3, as DNA: TGTGCCAGCAGTGCGAGGCAGAACGACCAAGGGACCCAGTACTTC.

The CDR3 nucleotides read TGTGCCAGTAGACCCCGAGGAGGATGGGGAGAGCAGTACTTC. Its protein is CASRPRGGWGEQYF. V gene TRBV19 combines with J gene TRBJ2-7; weak D call: TRBD2 (5 bases). The V end was cut by 6 bases, the J end by 7 bases, with 19 bases between. This CDR3 is 14 amino acids long. Germline assignment: CDR1 LNHDA and CDR2 SQIVND (reference sequence).